This T cell receptor beta chain was recovered during a study of metastatic and nonmetastatic thyroid tumors. Study in general: The comparison covered peripheral blood and tumor or nodule tissue in malignant and benign thyroid patients. Regarding the study as a whole: Reportedly, malignant thyroid tumors had significantly higher TCR beta diversity than benign nodules, in blood and tumor.

V gave up 7 bases and J gave up 9 bases; unmatched junction bases: 11. CDR3 length: 16 amino acids. Looked up from germline, CDR1 is LNHDA and CDR2 is SQIVND (reference sequence). All patients were treatment-naive before thyroid surgery. Concerning this clone itself: Its specificity is not known.

Per the original data handling: Construction of a distant-metastasis classifier for papillary thyroid cancer relied on CDR3 differences across clinicopathological groups. TCRdb re-analyzed the PCR reads using MiXCR. The authors' filters were not applied to this entry. The sample shows under 9,000 clones, under 30% of them seen only once. The rearrangement links TRBV19 to TRBJ2-1, with 14 bases aligning to TRBD2. The sequence was obtained from a female donor with papillary thyroid cancer or a benign thyroid nodule (not recorded which). Some clones in this sample may be carry-over from other donors' samples. Sequences were obtained from tumor tissue. DNA for the CDR3: TGTGCCAGTACTTCCGGGACTAGCGGGAGAATAGTTGAGCAGTTCTTC. It specifies CASTSGTSGRIVEQFF.